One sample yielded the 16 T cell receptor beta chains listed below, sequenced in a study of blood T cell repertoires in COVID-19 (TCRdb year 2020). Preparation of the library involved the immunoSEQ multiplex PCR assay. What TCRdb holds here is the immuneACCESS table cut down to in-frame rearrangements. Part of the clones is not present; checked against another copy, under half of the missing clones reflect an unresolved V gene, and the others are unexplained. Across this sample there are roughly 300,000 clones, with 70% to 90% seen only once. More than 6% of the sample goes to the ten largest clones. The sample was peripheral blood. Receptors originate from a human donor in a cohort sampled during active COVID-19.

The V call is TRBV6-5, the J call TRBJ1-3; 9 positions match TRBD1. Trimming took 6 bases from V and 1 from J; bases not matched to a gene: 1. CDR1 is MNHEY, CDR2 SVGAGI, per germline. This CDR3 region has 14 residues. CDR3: CASRGQGSGNTIYF. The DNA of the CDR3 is TGTGCCAGCAGGGGACAGGGATCTGGAAACACCATATATTTT.

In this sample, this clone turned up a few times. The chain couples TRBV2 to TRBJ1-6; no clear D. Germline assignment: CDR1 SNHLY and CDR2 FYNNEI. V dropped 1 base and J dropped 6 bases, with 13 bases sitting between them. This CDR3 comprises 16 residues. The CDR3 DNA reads TGTGCCAGCAGTGAAGACAGCCCGAGCCTTAATTCACCCCTCCACTTT. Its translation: CASSEDSPSLNSPLHF.

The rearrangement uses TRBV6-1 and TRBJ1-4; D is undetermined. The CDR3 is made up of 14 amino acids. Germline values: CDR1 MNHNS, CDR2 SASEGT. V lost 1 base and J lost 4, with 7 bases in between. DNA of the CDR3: TGTGCCAGCAGTGAAGTATCCAGTAATGAAAAACTGTTTTTT. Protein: CASSEVSSNEKLFF.

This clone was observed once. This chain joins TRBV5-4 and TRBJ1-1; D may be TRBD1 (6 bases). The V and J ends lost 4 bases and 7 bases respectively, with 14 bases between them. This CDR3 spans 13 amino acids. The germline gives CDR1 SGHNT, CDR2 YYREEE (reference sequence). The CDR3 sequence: CASSGSLDSEAFF. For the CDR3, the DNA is TGTGCCAGCAGCGGCAGTCTGGACAGTGAAGCTTTCTTT.

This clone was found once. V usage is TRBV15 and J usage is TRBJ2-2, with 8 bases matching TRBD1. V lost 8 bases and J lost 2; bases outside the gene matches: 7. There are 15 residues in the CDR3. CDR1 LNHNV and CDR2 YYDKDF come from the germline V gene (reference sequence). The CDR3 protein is CATRTDRANTGELFF. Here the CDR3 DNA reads TGTGCCACCCGAACGGACAGGGCCAACACCGGGGAGCTGTTTTTT.

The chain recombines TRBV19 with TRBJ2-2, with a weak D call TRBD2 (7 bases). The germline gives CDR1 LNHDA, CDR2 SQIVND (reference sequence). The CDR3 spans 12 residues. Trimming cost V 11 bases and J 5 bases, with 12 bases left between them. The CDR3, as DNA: TGTGCCGCTAGGGGGGGGACCGGGGAGCTGTTTTTT. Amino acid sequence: CAARGGTGELFF. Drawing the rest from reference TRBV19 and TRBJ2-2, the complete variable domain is DGGITQSPKYLFRKEGQNVTLSCEQNLNHDAMYWYRQDPGQGLRLIYYSQIVNDFQKGDIAEGYSVSREKKESFPLTVTSAQKNPTAFYLCAARGGTGELFFGEGSRLTVL.

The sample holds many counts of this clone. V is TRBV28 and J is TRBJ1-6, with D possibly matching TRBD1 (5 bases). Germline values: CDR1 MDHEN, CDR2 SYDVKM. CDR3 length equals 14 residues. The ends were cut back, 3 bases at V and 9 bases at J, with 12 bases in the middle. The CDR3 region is CASSLRRDASPLHF. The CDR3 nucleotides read TGTGCCAGCAGTTTGCGGAGGGACGCTTCACCCCTCCACTTT.

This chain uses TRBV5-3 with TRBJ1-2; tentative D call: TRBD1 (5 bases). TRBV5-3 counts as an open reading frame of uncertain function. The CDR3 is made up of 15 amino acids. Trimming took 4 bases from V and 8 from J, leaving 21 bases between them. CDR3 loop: CARSTHRDSLGGYTF. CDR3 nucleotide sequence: TGTGCCAGAAGCACACACCGGGACTCCCTCGGCGGCTACACCTTC.

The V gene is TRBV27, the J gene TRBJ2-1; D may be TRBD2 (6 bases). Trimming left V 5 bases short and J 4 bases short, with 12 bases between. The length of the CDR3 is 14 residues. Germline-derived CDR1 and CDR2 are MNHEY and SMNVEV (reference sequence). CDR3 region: CASSAGTHYNEQFF. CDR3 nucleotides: TGTGCCAGCAGTGCTGGGACTCATTACAATGAGCAGTTCTTC.

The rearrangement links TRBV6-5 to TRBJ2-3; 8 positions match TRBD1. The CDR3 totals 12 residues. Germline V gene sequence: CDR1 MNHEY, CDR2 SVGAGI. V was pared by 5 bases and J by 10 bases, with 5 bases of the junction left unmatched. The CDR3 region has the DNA TGTGCCAGCAGTAACAGGGGGAAGGCGCAGTATTTT. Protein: CASSNRGKAQYF.

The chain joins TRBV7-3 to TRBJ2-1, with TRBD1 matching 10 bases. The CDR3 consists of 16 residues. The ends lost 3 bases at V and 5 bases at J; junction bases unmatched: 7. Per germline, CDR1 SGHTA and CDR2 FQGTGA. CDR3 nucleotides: TGTGCCAGCAGCTTGGGGCCCGGGACAGGGGACAATGAGCAGTTCTTC. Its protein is CASSLGPGTGDNEQFF.

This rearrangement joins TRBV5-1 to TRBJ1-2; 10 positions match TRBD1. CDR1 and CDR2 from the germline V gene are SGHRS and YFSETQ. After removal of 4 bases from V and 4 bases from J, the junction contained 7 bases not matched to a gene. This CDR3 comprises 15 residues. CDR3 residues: CASSPWDRGIYGYTF. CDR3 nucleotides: TGCGCCAGCAGCCCGTGGGACAGGGGAATCTATGGCTACACCTTC.

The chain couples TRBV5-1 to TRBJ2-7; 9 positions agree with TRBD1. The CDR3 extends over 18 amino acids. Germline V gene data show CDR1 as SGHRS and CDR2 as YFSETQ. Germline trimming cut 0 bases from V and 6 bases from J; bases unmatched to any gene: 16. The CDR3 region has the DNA TGCGCCAGCAGCTTGGAATCCCCGGGACAGGGCTTCTTGGGCGAGCAGTACTTC. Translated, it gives CASSLESPGQGFLGEQYF.

This CDR3 is CASSDDGQADRVYGYTF. CDR3 DNA: TGTGCCAGCAGCGATGACGGTCAAGCAGACAGGGTGTATGGCTACACCTTC. The genes are TRBV5-6 and TRBJ1-2, with TRBD1 identical over 7 bases. J gave up 5 bases and V 4 bases, and 17 bases lay outside the gene matches. The CDR3 is 17 residues long. Per germline, CDR1 SGHDT and CDR2 YYEEEE.

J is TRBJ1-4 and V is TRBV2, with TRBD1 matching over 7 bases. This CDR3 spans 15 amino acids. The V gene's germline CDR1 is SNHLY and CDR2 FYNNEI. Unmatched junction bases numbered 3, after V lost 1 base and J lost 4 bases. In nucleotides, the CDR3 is TGTGCCAGCAGTGAAGTGGGACAGATTAATGAAAAACTGTTTTTT. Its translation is CASSEVGQINEKLFF.

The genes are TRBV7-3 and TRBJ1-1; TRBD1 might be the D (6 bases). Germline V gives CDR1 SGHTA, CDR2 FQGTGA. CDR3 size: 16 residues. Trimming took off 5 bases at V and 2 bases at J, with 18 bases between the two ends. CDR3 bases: TGTGCCAGCAGCCCCATGCCAGGGGCCCTAAACACTGAAGCTTTCTTT. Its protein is CASSPMPGALNTEAFF.